This TCR beta chain stems from a study of blood T cell repertoires in COVID-19. Turning to the study itself: Both acute and convalescent COVID-19 samples were obtained from the United States, Italy and Spain. Nucleic acid was either cDNA or gDNA, and it came from T cells, B-cell-depleted T cells, or PBMCs.

Under the authors' procedure: Estimation of nucleated cell counts was performed using reference gene primer amplification. Clones were read by immunoSEQ multiplex PCR, and TCRdb kept only the in-frame ones, dropping some. V, J and clone size reflect that table, while D and trimming were determined from the DNA. This repertoire shows around 250,000 clones, roughly 86% found once; its top ten account for about 10%. The sample was peripheral blood. This receptor was obtained from a middle-aged man with active or convalescent COVID-19.

CDR3 protein: CASSIRGPQAENEQFF. The CDR3 DNA reads TGTGCCAGTAGTATCAGAGGGCCCCAGGCGGAGAATGAGCAGTTCTTC. The chain employs TRBV19 and TRBJ2-1; D perhaps matches TRBD2 (5 bases). Germline lookup yields CDR1 LNHDA and CDR2 SQIVND (reference sequence). V lost 3 bases to trimming and J lost 7 bases, with 19 bases between them. CDR3 length: 16 amino acids.